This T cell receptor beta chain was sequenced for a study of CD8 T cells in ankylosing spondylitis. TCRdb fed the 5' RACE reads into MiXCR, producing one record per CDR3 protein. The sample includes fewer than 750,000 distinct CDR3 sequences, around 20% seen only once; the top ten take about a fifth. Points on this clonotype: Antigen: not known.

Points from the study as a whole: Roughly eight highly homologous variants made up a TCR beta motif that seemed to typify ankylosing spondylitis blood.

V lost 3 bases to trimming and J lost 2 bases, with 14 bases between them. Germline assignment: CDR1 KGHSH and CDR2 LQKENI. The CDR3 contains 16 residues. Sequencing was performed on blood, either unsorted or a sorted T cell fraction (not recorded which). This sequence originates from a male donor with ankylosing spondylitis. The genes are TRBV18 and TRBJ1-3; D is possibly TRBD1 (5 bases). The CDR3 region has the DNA TGTGCCAGCTCACCGCCGGGGCTACGAACTGGAAACACCATATATTTT. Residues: CASSPPGLRTGNTIYF. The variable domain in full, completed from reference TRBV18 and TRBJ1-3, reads NAGVMQNPRHLVRRRGQEARLRCSPMKGHSHVYWYRQLPEEGLKFMVYLQKENIIDESGMPKERFSAEFPKEGPSILRIQQVVRGDSAAYFCASSPPGLRTGNTIYFGEGSWLTVV.